Given below is one T cell receptor (beta chain) in context. Its target is not known. These data are taken from a study of T cell responses to AZD1222 COVID-19 vaccine. Clones were sequenced by immunoSEQ multiplex PCR, and TCRdb holds only the in-frame ones, with some missing. The data contain about 150,000 clones, under 95% of them singletons. General observations from the study: Repertoire sampling happened only post peak T cell response. White British donors predominated, females outnumbered males, and clonal diversity was possibly underestimated. Targeting of unmutated variant regions was reportedly seen in nearly half of spike-specific TCRs.

Trimming took off 3 bases at V and 8 bases at J, with 10 bases between the two ends. This CDR3 contains 12 residues. CDR1 is SNHLY and CDR2 is FYNNEI in the germline V gene. Sequencing used peripheral blood, obtained 28 days after the second AZD1222 dose. The chain employs TRBV2 and TRBJ1-2; no clear D gene. The receptor comes from an adult who received the AZD1222 COVID-19 vaccine. CDR3 amino acids: CASSEWVGGYTF. CDR3 nucleotide sequence: TGTGCCAGCAGTGAGTGGGTCGGGGGCTACACCTTC. Full variable domain (missing parts from reference TRBV2 and TRBJ1-2): EPEVTQTPSHQVTQMGQEVILRCVPISNHLYFYWYRQILGQKVEFLVSFYNNEISEKSEIFDDQFSVERPDGSNFTLKIRSTKLEDSAMYFCASSEWVGGYTFGSGTRLTVV.